Presented here are 21 T cell receptor beta chains from one specimen sequenced in a study of CXCR3-negative and CXCR3-positive naive CD8 T cells. The libraries of TRB cDNA were prepared using 5' RACE with UMI labels. No DNA is given; TCRdb re-called the 5' RACE reads and lists each CDR3 protein once. The sample holds more than 65,000 distinct CDR3 sequences. The sample taken for sequencing was naive CXCR3- CD8+ T cells from blood. Subset: CD45RO-CCR7+CD27+CD95- naive CD8+ T cells lacking CXCR3 (TNR3-). The receptors derive from a human donor in good health. Some clones in this sample may be carry-over from other donors' samples.

The chain combines TRBV7-2 with TRBJ2-1. The germline V gene has CDR1 SGHTA and CDR2 FQGNSA. The CDR3 contains 15 residues. The CDR3 here is CASSWGLSSYNEQFF.

CDR3 sequence reads: CASSPSPGNTIYF. V usage is TRBV5-1 and J usage is TRBJ1-3. Germline V gives CDR1 SGHRS, CDR2 YFSETQ. The CDR3 loop spans 13 amino acids.

The V call is TRBV2, the J call TRBJ1-5; checking the TCRdb D call of TRBD1 is not possible without DNA. Germline CDR1 reads SNHLY; CDR2 reads FYNNEI. This CDR3 has 12 residues. This CDR3 is CASSEGGEPQHF.

V usage is TRBV29-1 and J usage is TRBJ1-2; the TCRdb call, TRBD1, lacks DNA for checking. The germline V gene encodes CDR1 SQVTM and CDR2 ANQGSEA. CDR3 length: 12 amino acids. The CDR3 spells CSVDIGGGGYTF.

The chain is built from TRBV12-3 or TRBV12-4 and TRBJ1-2. CDR3 size: 13 residues. The CDR3 here is CASSFGSSQGYTF.

The rearrangement joins TRBV3-1 to TRBJ2-1; without DNA, the TCRdb call of TRBD1 cannot be checked. The CDR3 length is 15 residues. CDR1 and CDR2 from the germline V gene are LGHDT and YNNKEL (reference sequence). Here the CDR3 reads CASSQASPVSAEQFF.

This chain connects TRBV20-1 to TRBJ2-7; TCRdb selects TRBD1, and the lack of DNA leaves this call unchecked. The germline V gene encodes CDR1 DFQATT and CDR2 SNEGSKA (reference sequence). The CDR3 runs to 15 residues. CDR3: CSVQSAGGESYEQYF.

V usage is TRBV14 and J usage is TRBJ2-3; TCRdb's D call, TRBD1, is unchecked because there is no DNA. The CDR3 consists of 16 residues. CDR1 SGHDN and CDR2 FVKESK come from the germline V gene. The CDR3 reads CASSQGTTGRTDTQYF.

J is TRBJ1-1 and V is TRBV4-1. Germline V CDR1 and CDR2: MGHRA, YSYEKL. The CDR3 spans 13 residues. CDR3 residues: CASSWVLGTEAFF.

This chain connects TRBV14 to TRBJ2-7; TCRdb calls TRBD1, which cannot be checked without DNA. The CDR3 sequence is 14 residues long. Germline assignment: CDR1 SGHDN and CDR2 FVKESK. Here the CDR3 reads CASSLRDRGYEQYF. Together with reference TRBV14 and TRBJ2-7, the CDR3 gives the full variable domain: EAGVTQFPSHSVIEKGQTVTLRCDPISGHDNLYWYRRVMGKEIKFLLHFVKESKQDESGMPNNRFLAERTGGTYSTLKVQPAELEDSGVYFCASSLRDRGYEQYFGPGTRLTVT.

The chain links TRBV4-2 to TRBJ2-3; TCRdb's D call, TRBD2, is unchecked because there is no DNA. This CDR3 contains 17 residues. The germline gives CDR1 LGHNA, CDR2 YNFKEQ. The CDR3: CASSQEFLAGPTDTQYF.

This chain links TRBV13 with TRBJ2-7; the D call of TRBD1 rests on TCRdb alone, since no DNA is present to check it. This CDR3 comprises 16 residues. Germline CDR1 and CDR2: PRHDT and FYEKMQ (reference sequence). CDR3 loop: CASSLGPGTGEDEQYF.

The rearrangement links TRBV6-5 to TRBJ1-6; TCRdb calls TRBD1, which cannot be checked without DNA. There are 14 residues in the CDR3. Germline V gene data show CDR1 as MNHEY and CDR2 as SVGAGI. The CDR3 loop is CASSYSRGASPLHF.

The genes are TRBV29-1 and TRBJ2-2. The CDR3 is made up of 12 amino acids. CDR1 and CDR2 (germline): SQVTM, ANQGSEA. CDR3 residues: CSGSMNTGELFF.

V gene TRBV11-3 combines with J gene TRBJ2-7; TCRdb's assignment of TRBD2 cannot be checked, as there is no DNA. The germline V gene encodes CDR1 SGHNT and CDR2 YENEEA. This CDR3 is 18 amino acids long. CDR3 sequence reads: CASSLVGSLGFAGDEQYF. Based on the CDR3 plus reference TRBV11-3 and TRBJ2-7, the full variable domain is EAGVVQSPRYKIIEKKQPVAFWCNPISGHNTLYWYLQNLGQGPELLIRYENEEAVDDSQLPKDRFSAERLKGVDSTLKIQPAELGDSAVYLCASSLVGSLGFAGDEQYFGPGTRLTVT.

V usage is TRBV16 and J usage is TRBJ1-2. The germline CDR1 and CDR2 sequences are KGHSY and FQNENV. The CDR3 length is 12 residues. Here the CDR3 reads CASSQSGYGYTF.

The chain uses TRBV6-2 or TRBV6-3 and TRBJ2-1; TCRdb outputs TRBD2, but without DNA this stays unchecked. This CDR3 spans 17 amino acids. CDR1 is MNHEY, CDR2 SVGEGT, per germline. This CDR3 reads CASSRRLAGGPGNEQFF.

The rearrangement uses TRBV10-3 and TRBJ2-1; TCRdb selects TRBD1, and the lack of DNA leaves this call unchecked. The germline V gene encodes CDR1 ENHRY and CDR2 SYGVKD. The CDR3 length is 15 residues. CDR3 region: CAISESGTVYNEQFF.

The V gene is TRBV28, the J gene TRBJ1-2. CDR1 is MDHEN and CDR2 is SYDVKM in the germline V gene. The CDR3 contains 15 residues. CDR3 sequence reads: CASSPSLSEDFGYTF.

The rearrangement joins TRBV29-1 to TRBJ2-5; TCRdb names TRBD1, which stays unverified in the absence of DNA. Germline V gives CDR1 SQVTM, CDR2 ANQGSEA. CDR3 length: 15 amino acids. The chain's CDR3 is CSVIYIGQVEETQYF. Full variable domain (rest looked up from reference TRBV29-1 and TRBJ2-5): SAVISQKPSRDICQRGTSLTIQCQVDSQVTMMFWYRQQPGQSLTLIATANQGSEATYESGFVIDKFPISRPNLTFSTLTVSNMSPEDSSIYLCSVIYIGQVEETQYFGPGTRLLVL.

The CDR3 sequence is CASSLARSASNDEQYF. The chain recombines TRBV7-8 with TRBJ2-7; TCRdb picks TRBD2, but there is no DNA to check that call. This CDR3 is 16 amino acids long. Germline loops: CDR1 SGHVS, CDR2 FQNEAQ.